One T cell receptor beta chain is described in this entry. Its matching antigen is unknown. V gave up 5 bases and J gave up 3 bases, with 11 bases separating them. The CDR3 extends over 13 amino acids. Germline CDR1 SQVTM, CDR2 ANQGSEA. This sample was taken from a study of T cells in Graves' hyperthyroidism and ophthalmopathy. Study-wide points: A model built on 13 V-J features separated ophthalmopathy from stable hyperthyroidism.

Amplification of TCR beta CDR3 regions was performed using RNA transcripts as template. Primed by the HTBI set, a first-round RT-PCR was run on the TCR CDR3. Each CDR3 protein gets one entry after TCRdb re-called the multiplex PCR reads with MiXCR. The sample holds about 570,000 distinct CDR3 sequences; under 60% are singletons and the top ten take 19%. Every diagnosis used clinical symptoms, serum thyroxine and TRAb, thyroid ultrasound and orbital computed tomography. The material sequenced was peripheral blood or thyroid tissue (not recorded which). This sequence was found in an adult woman with Graves' disease, either hyperthyroidism or ophthalmopathy (not recorded which). This rearrangement joins TRBV29-1 to TRBJ1-3; D not certain. CDR3 loop: CSVPLGSGNTIYF. In DNA form, the CDR3 reads TGCAGCGTTCCTCTAGGGAGTGGAAACACCATATATTTT.